Listed below are T cell receptor beta chains from one sample, sequenced in a study of T cells after yellow fever vaccination. TCRdb called the 5' RACE reads again in MiXCR, with one record for every CDR3 protein. This sample yields roughly 350,000 distinct CDR3 sequences, of which over 4% are seen a single time; roughly 25% belongs to the top ten. The source was PBMCs, collected 5 days after the yellow fever booster vaccination. These receptors all come from a man between 18 and 35 years old who received the YFV17D yellow fever vaccine. CDR3s include the opening cysteine and the closing phenylalanine or tryptophan. Each record gives: J gene, D gene, clone size, V gene, CDR3 DNA, CDR3 protein. A D gene is named only where the DNA matches it firmly. Some rows have no size entry. The others give once, few or many, or a class for an expanded clone.

TRBJ2-3 TRBD2 NA TRBV12-3/TRBV12-4 TGTGCCAGCAGTTGGGCTAGCCGGGCGGGGGGCACAGATACGCAGTATTTT CASSWASRAGGTDTQYF
TRBJ2-5 NA many TRBV15 TGTGCCACCAGCAGAGCTTCGGGGGCCGCCGAGACCCAGTACTTC CATSRASGAAETQYF
TRBJ2-3 TRBD1 NA TRBV4-1 TGCGCCAGCAGCCACGGACAGGGGGCGCGGGGTACGCAGTATTTT CASSHGQGARGTQYF
TRBJ2-5 NA many TRBV5-1 TGCGCCAGCAGCTTGAACAGGGAGACCCAGTACTTC CASSLNRETQYF
TRBJ2-3 TRBD2 few TRBV9 TGTGCCAGCAGCGTGGGGACTAGCGGGGGGGGCACAGATACGCAGTATTTT CASSVGTSGGGTDTQYF
TRBJ1-2 NA NA TRBV7-9 TGTGCCAGCAGCTTTGAGTCCCAGGGTGGCTACACCTTC CASSFESQGGYTF
TRBJ2-2 NA NA TRBV5-6 TGTGCCACGACCAAGTTAGGTACCGGGGAGCTGTTTTTT CATTKLGTGELFF
TRBJ1-4 NA few TRBV7-2 TGTGCCAGCAGCTCCAGGGTAGCGACTAATGAAAAACTGTTTTTT CASSSRVATNEKLFF
TRBJ1-5 TRBD1 many TRBV27 TGTGCCAGCAGTTTTGAGGGGGCTCAGCCCCAGCATTTT CASSFEGAQPQHF
TRBJ1-2 NA few TRBV5-6 TGTGCCAGCAGCCCACGCCGGCCAGGGTCTTACTATGGCTACACCTTC CASSPRRPGSYYGYTF
TRBJ1-1 NA few TRBV12-3/TRBV12-4 TGTGCCAGCACCCTCCGGGTGAGATCCGAAGCTTTCTTT CASTLRVRSEAFF
TRBJ2-1 NA many TRBV5-1 TGCGCCAGCAGCTTCTCCTCTACCCCGGTCGGGGGTGAGCAGTTCTTC CASSFSSTPVGGEQFF
TRBJ1-1 NA few TRBV7-2 TGTGCCAGCAGCAACAGGGTTCCTGAAGCTTTCTTT CASSNRVPEAFF
TRBJ2-1 NA many TRBV2 TGTGCCAGCAGTTCTTTGGGGGGCGCGGGGAATGAGCAGTTCTTC CASSSLGGAGNEQFF
TRBJ1-4 NA few TRBV20-1 TGCAGTGCTAGAACCCAGGGGTATGAAAAACTGTTTTTT CSARTQGYEKLFF
TRBJ1-3 TRBD1 few TRBV5-1 TGCGCCAGCAGCCTACAGGGGGCAGAGACTGGAAACACCATATATTTT CASSLQGAETGNTIYF
TRBJ2-1 TRBD1 many TRBV6-1 TGTGCCAGCAGCAGTTGGGACAGGGGGCTCAATGAGCAGTTCTTC CASSSWDRGLNEQFF
TRBJ1-1 NA many TRBV6-5 TGTGCCAGCAGTTACTCGTGGGGAGGAGGGACTGAAGCTTTCTTT CASSYSWGGGTEAFF
TRBJ2-5 TRBD2 NA TRBV7-2 TGTGCCAGCAGCTTTGGTTTTGGCGGGGGGGACCAAGAGACCCAGTACTTC CASSFGFGGGDQETQYF
TRBJ1-2 NA NA TRBV12-3/TRBV12-4 TGTGCCAGCAGTGCCGGTCCAGACTATGGCTACACCTTC CASSAGPDYGYTF
TRBJ1-6 NA many TRBV20-1 TGCAGTGCTAGAGTTGGGGGTGATGATTCACCCCTCCACTTT CSARVGGDDSPLHF
TRBJ2-1 NA few TRBV5-1 TGCGCCAGCAGCTTGTTGGGGGGGCCCCCAATCCAGAACTACAATGAGCAGTTCTTC CASSLLGGPPIQNYNEQFF
TRBJ2-5 NA few TRBV4-1 TGCGCCAGCAGCCAAGAGTTCGGGGGCAGGGGCGGCAGGAAGACCCAGTACTTC CASSQEFGGRGGRKTQYF
TRBJ2-3 NA many TRBV5-1 TGCGCCAGCAGCTGGGGGGCCGGGACAGATACGCAGTATTTT CASSWGAGTDTQYF
TRBJ2-7 TRBD1 many TRBV12-3/TRBV12-4 TGTGCCAGCACCCCTTACGACAGGGTAGGCGAGCAGTACTTC CASTPYDRVGEQYF
TRBJ2-3 NA few TRBV5-1 TGCGCCAGCAGCTTGGGGCAGACTCTCACAGATACGCAGTATTTT CASSLGQTLTDTQYF
TRBJ1-4 NA many TRBV4-3 TGCGCCAGCAGCCAAGGACATCACCGCACATCGGGTGAAAAACTGTTTTTT CASSQGHHRTSGEKLFF
TRBJ1-5 NA NA TRBV12-3/TRBV12-4 TGTGCCAGCAGCCGGCCCCCCGATCAGCCCCAGCATTTT CASSRPPDQPQHF
TRBJ2-1 NA many TRBV7-6 TGTGCCAGCAGCCCAGGAGGGGGGTCCTACAATGAGCAGTTCTTC CASSPGGGSYNEQFF
TRBJ1-6 NA few TRBV7-2 TGTGCCAGCAGCTTAGATACCGGCAGAGATAATTCACCCCTCCACTTT CASSLDTGRDNSPLHF
TRBJ2-3 TRBD2 NA TRBV5-1 TGCGCCAGCAGCCTGACTAGCCAAGATACGCAGTATTTT CASSLTSQDTQYF
TRBJ1-1 NA few TRBV5-1 TGCGCCAGCAGCCAACTGCGGGGGATGAACACTGAAGCTTTCTTT CASSQLRGMNTEAFF
TRBJ1-4 NA many TRBV5-1 TGCGCCAGCAGCCCCGACGGAAGGATTCCGAACCTTAATGAAAAACTGTTTTTT CASSPDGRIPNLNEKLFF
TRBJ1-6 NA many TRBV7-9 TGTGCCAGCAGTTCGGGGAATTCACCCCTCCACTTT CASSSGNSPLHF
TRBJ1-1 NA many TRBV7-9 TGTGCCAGCAGTTCTGAAACTGAAGCTTTCTTT CASSSETEAFF
TRBJ2-7 NA few TRBV4-1 TGCGCCAGCAGCCAAGAAGGCAGGTCTCCCTACGAGCAGTACTTC CASSQEGRSPYEQYF
TRBJ2-7 TRBD1 NA TRBV2 TGTGCCAGCAGTGAAACTGCGACTCGGACAGGGACCTACGAGCAGTACTTC CASSETATRTGTYEQYF
TRBJ2-3 NA NA TRBV2 TGTGCCAGCACTCTCACAGATACGCAGTATTTT CASTLTDTQYF
TRBJ2-6 NA many TRBV5-1 TGCGCCAGCAGCTCTGGATACTCTGGGGCCAACGTCCTGACTTTC CASSSGYSGANVLTF
TRBJ2-7 NA NA TRBV7-9 TGTGCCAGCAGCTCTCCCACAGGGGAGGCGATTTACGAGCAGTACTTC CASSSPTGEAIYEQYF
TRBJ2-7 TRBD1 NA TRBV20-1 TGCAGTGCCACCTACAGGGGCGCCGACGAGCAGTACTTC CSATYRGADEQYF
TRBJ1-2 NA many TRBV29-1 TGCAGCGTTGGTTCCGATCTCTATGGCTACACCTTC CSVGSDLYGYTF
TRBJ1-5 NA many TRBV20-1 TGCAGTGCTAGAGAAGGAAGCAGCAATCAGCCCCAGCATTTT CSAREGSSNQPQHF
TRBJ2-3 NA few TRBV7-2 TGTGCCAGCAGCTCGACGGAGGGGGCGCAGTATTTT CASSSTEGAQYF
TRBJ1-1 NA many TRBV13 TGTGCCTCGGCGGGGGGGCTACGCACTGAAGCTTTCTTT CASAGGLRTEAFF